One T cell receptor beta chain is described in this entry. This clonotype has at least ten counts. Its binding antigen is unknown. Base-call qualities are not available, and no considerably larger clone is one nucleotide away. The treatment or condition label, as the study defines it: in vitro stimulation with specific CMV peptide epitopes to enrich CMV-specific T cells. This sample stems from a study of T cell repertoires in cytomegalovirus infection (dated by TCRdb to between 2019 and 2020). Regarding the complete study: The peptide stimulations were aimed at well-studied HLA-B-restricted epitopes as well as recently identified HLA-C-restricted CMV epitopes, whose presentation resists viral immunomodulation. Because public TCR beta signatures pointed to carriage of CMV infection together with the matching HLA type, the HLA type of each donor mattered for the analysis.

From the cysteine up to the phenylalanine, the CDR3 has a length of 15 residues. Left in the record is the CDR3 DNA by itself, 45 bases read in frame from the first base. CDR1 SGHTA and CDR2 FQGNSA are derived from the germline V gene. V gives up 5 bases and J gives up 8 bases, and the segment between their germline ends measures 18 bases. This sample was sequenced with an Illumina HiSeq 1500. TCRdb passed the public sequencing reads through fastp at Q25 and MiXCR, retaining productive beta sequences. Each CDR3 protein gets just one entry, which takes the most common genes and DNA from the rows behind it. This sample has some 560,000 distinct CDR3 sequences in its table, and approximately 40% of those were observed once. The ten largest clones represent about 48% of the sample. On the study overall, not on this receptor specifically: In the ex vivo response, HLA-C-restricted CMV-specific TCR beta clonotypes were dominant, and in two of eight donors the single most frequent clonotype came from this HLA-C-restricted group. In both this cohort and an independent cohort of several hundred donors, the cumulative frequency of public TCR beta family members distinguished carriers of CMV infection plus the relevant HLA type.

Source: cultured PBMCs, taken from culture after CMV antigen stimulation. The sequence derives from a human donor in good health (CMV status not recorded). Some clones in this sample may be carry-over from other donors' samples. The V and J segments used are TRBV7-2 and TRBJ1-4; the best D guess is TRBD1, with 5 bases matching. The CDR3 corresponds to CASSLGGGAGEKLFF. At the DNA level, the sequence is TGTGCCAGCAGCCTTGGGGGAGGGGCAGGCGAAAAACTGTTTTTT.